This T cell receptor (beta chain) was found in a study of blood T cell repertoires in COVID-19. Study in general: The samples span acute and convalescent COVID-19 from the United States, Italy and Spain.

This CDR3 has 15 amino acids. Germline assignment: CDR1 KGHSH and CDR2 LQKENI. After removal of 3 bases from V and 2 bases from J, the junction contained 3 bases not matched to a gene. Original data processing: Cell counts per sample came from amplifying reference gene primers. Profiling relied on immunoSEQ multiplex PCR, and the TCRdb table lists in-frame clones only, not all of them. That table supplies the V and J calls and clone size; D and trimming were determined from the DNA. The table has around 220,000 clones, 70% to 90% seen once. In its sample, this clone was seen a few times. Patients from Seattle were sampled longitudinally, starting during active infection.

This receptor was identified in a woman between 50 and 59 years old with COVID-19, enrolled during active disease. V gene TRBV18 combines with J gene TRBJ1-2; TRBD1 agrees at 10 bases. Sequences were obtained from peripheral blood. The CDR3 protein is CASSPWGQGNYGYTF. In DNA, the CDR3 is TGTGCCAGCTCACCCTGGGGACAGGGGAACTATGGCTACACCTTC.